The 27 T cell receptor beta chains given below trace back to one sample, sequenced in a study of regulatory T cells in long-lasting Graves disease. Time point: newly diagnosed GD, antithyroid drugs for less than 3 months. RNA from PBMCs was the source of the TCR library. Libraries of TCR beta came from iRepertoire HTBI primers plus Arm-PCR of CDR3 regions. TCRdb analysed the multiplex PCR reads with MiXCR anew, one entry per CDR3 protein. The data contain about half a million distinct CDR3 sequences, more than 10% of them singletons. The data were also submitted as part of a second study, on T cells in Graves' hyperthyroidism and ophthalmopathy.

Sequences were derived from peripheral blood mononuclear cells (PBMCs), sampled at new diagnosis, from a patient treated with antithyroid drugs. Every receptor here comes from a woman in her 30s with Graves disease.

This clonotype was counted only a few times. This chain uses TRBV20-1 with TRBJ2-5; 10 bases are shared with TRBD2. The CDR3 length is 16 residues. V shed 4 bases and J 1 base; nucleotides not matched to a gene: 9. Germline loops: CDR1 DFQATT, CDR2 SNEGSKA (reference sequence). CDR3 coding DNA: TGCAGTGCTATTTCCCTAACTAGCGGGATCCAAGAGACCCAGTACTTC. Protein product: CSAISLTSGIQETQYF.

In its sample, this clonotype was seen many times. CDR3 in amino acids: CASQTGYAGELFF. The CDR3 DNA is TGTGCCAGCCAAACAGGGTATGCCGGGGAGCTGTTTTTT. This chain links TRBV2 with TRBJ2-2, with D perhaps matching TRBD1 (6 bases). The germline V gene has CDR1 SNHLY and CDR2 FYNNEI. The CDR3 covers 13 residues. Between the trimmed V and J ends, which lost 8 bases and 6 bases, there was a span of 13 bases.

The rearrangement links TRBV6-2 or TRBV6-3 to TRBJ2-3; possible D gene TRBD2, 6 bases. Trimming removed 7 bases from V and 4 bases from J, with 21 bases in between. CDR1 and CDR2 (germline): MNHEY, SVGEGT. This CDR3 has 16 residues. The CDR3 loop reads CASTSLRRAGADTQYF. In DNA, the CDR3 is TGTGCCAGCACTTCCCTTCGGAGGGCCGGGGCAGATACGCAGTATTTT.

This clonotype was found many times. This chain connects TRBV27 to TRBJ2-3; D might be TRBD1 or TRBD2, each matching 6 bases. The length of the CDR3 is 16 residues. V lost 3 bases and J lost 2, with 15 bases in between. CDR1 is MNHEY and CDR2 is SMNVEV in the germline V gene (reference sequence). The CDR3 coding sequence is TGTGCCAGCAGTTTGGGGGCGGGAACGATCACAGATACGCAGTATTTT. It specifies CASSLGAGTITDTQYF.

There are a few counts of this clonotype. It may be a read error: a sequence one base away is much more abundant. This chain uses TRBV5-4 with TRBJ2-5; 7 nucleotides agree with TRBD2. The germline V gene has CDR1 SGHNT and CDR2 YYREEE (reference sequence). The J segment lost 1 base and the V segment lost 4 bases, leaving 1 base of the junction unmatched. The CDR3 loop spans 13 amino acids. The CDR3 sequence: CASSREVQETQYF. DNA for the CDR3: TGTGCCAGCAGCCGGGAGGTCCAAGAGACCCAGTACTTC.

This clonotype was recorded at least ten times. J is TRBJ2-7 and V is TRBV20-1; a possible D gene is TRBD1 (6 bases). Trimming stripped 6 bases from V and 4 bases from J, with 19 bases between. CDR1 is DFQATT, CDR2 SNEGSKA, per germline (reference sequence). This CDR3 comprises 14 residues. The CDR3 loop reads CSARDTEGIYEQYF. In DNA form, the CDR3 reads TGCAGTGCAAGGGACACCGAAGGAATTTACGAGCAGTACTTC.

The chain has TRBV12-3 or TRBV12-4 and TRBJ2-7; 9 positions agree with TRBD1. This CDR3 has 13 amino acids. The J segment lost 6 bases and the V segment lost 0 bases, leaving 0 bases of the junction unmatched. The CDR3 is CASSLATGGEQYF. For the CDR3, the DNA is TGTGCCAGCAGTTTAGCGACAGGGGGCGAGCAGTACTTC.

The sample holds one count of this clonotype. CDR3 loop: CASSPYTGGSYEQYF. The CDR3, as DNA: TGTGCCAGCAGTCCGTATACGGGAGGGTCCTACGAGCAGTACTTC. This chain connects TRBV28 to TRBJ2-7; 8 bases are a match to TRBD2. This CDR3 is built from 15 residues. CDR1 and CDR2 (germline): MDHEN, SYDVKM. The V gene end was trimmed by 5 bases and the J gene end by 1 base; junction bases not matched to a gene: 7.

This clonotype was seen ten or more times. The chain has TRBV28 and TRBJ1-2, with 8 bases aligning to TRBD1. Trimming at V came to 1 base and at J to 1 base, leaving 8 bases not matched to a gene. Germline lookup yields CDR1 MDHEN and CDR2 SYDVKM. This CDR3 is 17 amino acids long. The CDR3 nucleotides read TGTGCCAGCAGTTTATATGCAGGGGGCGTGGGTAACTATGGCTACACCTTC. This sequence encodes CASSLYAGGVGNYGYTF.

This clonotype was counted many times. The chain couples TRBV11-1 to TRBJ2-7; 9 bases line up with TRBD2. The J segment lost 6 bases and the V segment lost 7 bases, leaving 7 bases of the junction unmatched. Germline V CDR1 and CDR2: SGHAT, FQDESV (reference sequence). This CDR3 is built from 13 residues. CDR3: CASTTGLAGEQYF. The CDR3 DNA reads TGTGCCAGCACAACGGGACTAGCTGGCGAGCAGTACTTC.

The chain combines TRBV24-1 with TRBJ2-7; D is possibly TRBD1 (5 bases). The CDR3 covers 13 residues. Trimming pared 2 bases from V and 6 bases from J, leaving 10 bases between. The V gene's germline CDR1 is KGHDR and CDR2 SFDVKD. DNA for the CDR3: TGTGCCACCAGTGATTGGGGCACCGGCGAGCAGTACTTC. It specifies CATSDWGTGEQYF.

This clonotype was counted at least ten times. This rearrangement joins TRBV25-1 to TRBJ2-3, with a weak D call TRBD1 (5 bases). CDR3 length: 14 residues. Germline CDR1 and CDR2: MGHDK and SYGVNS. Trimming stripped 4 bases from V and 1 base from J, with 9 bases between. In DNA form, the CDR3 reads TGTGCCAGCAGTGGGTGGGGCGGCACAGATACGCAGTATTTT. It encodes CASSGWGGTDTQYF.

This clonotype was detected ten times or more. The rearrangement joins TRBV9 to TRBJ1-1; no definite D call. Trimming removed 0 bases at V and 1 base at J, with 7 bases between. Germline loops: CDR1 SGDLS, CDR2 YYNGEE. The CDR3 loop spans 14 amino acids. The CDR3 is CASSVETANTEAFF. CDR3 bases: TGTGCCAGCAGCGTAGAAACAGCGAACACTGAAGCTTTCTTT.

This clonotype was seen repeatedly, ten times or more. This chain links TRBV6-5 with TRBJ1-1; D ambiguous. The CDR3 has 16 amino acids. Germline V lookup: CDR1 MNHEY, CDR2 SVGAGI. V was shortened by 2 bases and J by 0 bases, with 13 bases between the two germline ends. In DNA form, the CDR3 reads TGTGCCAGCAGTTACACGGCAGGACGAATGAACACTGAAGCTTTCTTT. Translated, it gives CASSYTAGRMNTEAFF.

There are many counts of this clonotype. This chain links TRBV24-1 with TRBJ2-3, with D maybe TRBD2 (6 bases). The ends were cut back, 9 bases at V and 2 bases at J, with 8 bases in the middle. Germline V CDR1 and CDR2: KGHDR, SFDVKD. The CDR3 is 12 residues long. CDR3 sequence: CATGGYTDTQYF. The CDR3, as DNA: TGTGCCACCGGGGGGTACACAGATACGCAGTATTTT.

V is TRBV5-5 and J is TRBJ1-2, with a possible D match to TRBD1 (5 bases). V shed 4 bases and J shed 7 bases, with 11 bases lying between them. This CDR3 has 12 amino acids. In germline, CDR1 is SGHKS, CDR2 YYEKEE (reference sequence). CDR3 bases: TGTGCCAGCAGCCGAAGGGGAGGTGGCTACACCTTC. This encodes CASSRRGGGYTF.

The sample holds many counts of this clonotype. The DNA of the CDR3 is TGTGCCAGTAGTATTGGGGGTGACAATGAGCAGTTCTTC. This translates into CASSIGGDNEQFF. V usage is TRBV19 and J usage is TRBJ2-1, with D perhaps matching TRBD1 or TRBD2 (5 bases each). Germline values: CDR1 LNHDA, CDR2 SQIVND (reference sequence). V lost 3 bases to trimming and J lost 5 bases, with 8 bases between them. This CDR3 comprises 13 residues.

This clonotype was observed many times. The chain links TRBV7-9 to TRBJ2-5, with a possible D match to TRBD2 (7 bases). CDR1 and CDR2 (germline): SEHNR, FQNEAQ (reference sequence). This CDR3 spans 17 amino acids. The germline V and J ends were trimmed by 6 bases and 1 base, with 21 bases remaining between them. Here the CDR3 DNA reads TGTGCCAGCAGGCCCCCGGCATTGGGGGGGCTCCAAGAGACCCAGTACTTC. This encodes CASRPPALGGLQETQYF.

This clonotype was seen ten or more times. The chain employs TRBV5-6 and TRBJ1-1; a weak D match, TRBD1 (5 bases). V was clipped by 2 bases and J by 2 bases, with 10 bases between them. This CDR3 has 14 residues. CDR1 and CDR2 (germline): SGHDT, YYEEEE. Here the CDR3 reads CASSFVGDNTEAFF. CDR3 DNA: TGTGCCAGCAGCTTTGTGGGGGATAACACTGAAGCTTTCTTT.

This clonotype has only a few counts. The chain carries TRBV24-1 and TRBJ2-7; D is uncertain. Germline V gene data show CDR1 as KGHDR and CDR2 as SFDVKD. V was clipped by 3 bases and J by 2 bases, with 10 bases between them. The length of the CDR3 is 14 residues. CDR3 protein: CATSDSRLTYEQYF. In DNA form, the CDR3 reads TGTGCCACCAGTGATAGCAGGCTAACCTACGAGCAGTACTTC.

This clonotype was observed a few times. This rearrangement joins TRBV10-1 to TRBJ2-1, with D possibly TRBD1 on 6 matching bases. Between the trimmed V and J ends, which lost 1 base and 8 bases, there was a span of 18 bases. The CDR3 consists of 16 residues. Germline CDR1 WNHNN, CDR2 SYGVQD (reference sequence). CDR3 sequence: CASSEYLPGHLDEQFF. The CDR3 DNA sequence: TGCGCCAGCAGTGAGTATTTACCGGGACATCTCGATGAGCAGTTCTTC.

This chain connects TRBV9 to TRBJ1-1; no reliable D call. V lost 4 bases to trimming and J lost 12 bases, with 25 bases between them. Germline V gene lookup returns CDR1 SGDLS and CDR2 YYNGEE. The CDR3 length is 15 residues. CDR3 DNA sequence: TGTGCCAGCAGCTCCCAGCCGGAGTCCACCGTCGCGACTTTCTTT. Encoded protein: CASSSQPESTVATFF.

This clonotype was seen only a few times. The genes are TRBV2 and TRBJ2-7; 9 nucleotides line up with TRBD1. The V segment lost 0 bases and the J segment 1 base; nucleotides outside the gene matches: 7. CDR1 and CDR2 from the germline V gene are SNHLY and FYNNEI. This CDR3 has 17 residues. CDR3 sequence reads: CASSEALIGTGSYEQYF. The CDR3 DNA follows: TGTGCCAGCAGTGAAGCGCTTATAGGGACAGGGTCCTACGAGCAGTACTTC.

In this sample, this clonotype turned up many times. The chain has TRBV15 and TRBJ2-1; the match to TRBD2 covers 13 bases. Germline assignment: CDR1 LNHNV and CDR2 YYDKDF (reference sequence). CDR3 size: 17 residues. Unmatched junction bases numbered 13, after V lost 2 bases and J lost 12 bases. CDR3 sequence: CATSRIQGLAGADAQFF. CDR3 nucleotide sequence: TGTGCCACCAGCAGAATCCAAGGACTAGCGGGAGCGGATGCGCAGTTCTTC.

V is TRBV30 and J is TRBJ2-1, with 7 nucleotides matching TRBD2. Trimming cost V 2 bases and J 0 bases; bases outside gene matches: 7. The CDR3 is 16 amino acids. The germline gives CDR1 GTSNPN, CDR2 SVGIG (reference sequence). The CDR3 reads CAWSLPGGSSYNEQFF. The CDR3 region has the DNA TGTGCCTGGAGTTTACCTGGCGGGAGCTCCTACAATGAGCAGTTCTTC.

This clonotype has at least ten counts. The chain employs TRBV6-2 or TRBV6-3 and TRBJ2-7; D is perhaps TRBD1 (5 bases). CDR3 length: 15 residues. Between the trimmed V and J ends, which lost 0 bases and 3 bases, there was a span of 12 bases. Germline V gene lookup returns CDR1 MNHEY and CDR2 SVGEGT. CDR3 DNA sequence: TGTGCCAGCAGTTACTCCACAGGAGAAGGCTACGAGCAGTACTTC. It specifies CASSYSTGEGYEQYF.

This clonotype was seen many times. The genes are TRBV11-3 and TRBJ2-1; possibly TRBD2 for D (5 bases). This CDR3 spans 12 amino acids. V lost 5 bases to trimming and J lost 8 bases, with 10 bases between them. In germline, CDR1 is SGHNT, CDR2 YENEEA. The DNA of the CDR3 is TGTGCCAGCAGCACTTTCGGGGATGAGCAGTTCTTC. It encodes CASSTFGDEQFF.